The T cell receptor (beta chain) under discussion was sequenced for a study of CD8+ T cells in alopecia areata. For the study at large: Each of the treated patients was given oral tofacitinib, 5 to 10 mg twice daily, for moderate-to-severe alopecia areata.

This clone has only a few counts. Its antigen is not identified. Sample treatment: oral pan-JAK inhibitor, 5-10 mg twice daily. Researchers picked out CD4+ and CD8+ T cells from PBMCs by sorting. Study-wide results and limits: With one nonresponder, baseline CD8+ expansion's link to response remains uncertain.

The authors extracted RNA and reverse transcribed it into cDNA as the sequencing template. Profiling relied on immunoSEQ multiplex PCR, and the TCRdb table lists in-frame clones only, not all of them. This table holds 200,000 or so clones, roughly 64% found once. CDR3 length: 16 residues. Looked up from germline, CDR1 is SQVTM and CDR2 is ANQGSEA. The V and J ends lost 6 bases and 4 bases, in that order; junction bases with no gene match: 16. The TCR comes from a human donor with alopecia areata. The chain is built from TRBV29-1 and TRBJ1-1; TRBD1 agrees at 8 bases. Sequencing was performed on CD4+ T cells sorted from blood, taken at week 24, from a patient treated with tofacitinib. CDR3 residues: CSVTTGVGDLITEAFF. DNA of the CDR3: TGCAGCGTAACGACAGGGGTCGGCGATCTTATCACTGAAGCTTTCTTT.